This record concerns one T cell receptor (beta chain) sequence. The data were obtained in a study of blood T cell repertoires in COVID-19. Study-level information: The study drew acute and convalescent COVID-19 samples from the United States, Italy and Spain. In each case, the material was cDNA or gDNA derived from T cells, B-cell-depleted T cells, or PBMCs.

Original processing methods: Amplifying reference gene primers gave estimates of nucleated cell counts. Assay: immunoSEQ multiplex PCR; the TCRdb copy retains only in-frame clones and omits some. The V and J calls and clone size come from that table; D and trimming were worked out from the DNA. The sample holds under 80,000 clones, 75% to 85% seen once. The CDR3 sequence is 14 residues long. The V and J ends lost 1 base and 2 bases respectively, with 9 bases between them. CDR1 is LGHNA and CDR2 is YNFKEQ in the germline V gene. The receptor comes from a man at least 80 years old with acute or convalescent COVID-19. This rearrangement joins TRBV4-2 to TRBJ2-7; D possibly corresponds to TRBD2 (6 bases). The material sequenced was peripheral blood. This CDR3 is CASSQGLDPYEQYF. CDR3 nucleotides: TGTGCCAGCAGCCAAGGACTAGATCCCTACGAGCAGTACTTC.